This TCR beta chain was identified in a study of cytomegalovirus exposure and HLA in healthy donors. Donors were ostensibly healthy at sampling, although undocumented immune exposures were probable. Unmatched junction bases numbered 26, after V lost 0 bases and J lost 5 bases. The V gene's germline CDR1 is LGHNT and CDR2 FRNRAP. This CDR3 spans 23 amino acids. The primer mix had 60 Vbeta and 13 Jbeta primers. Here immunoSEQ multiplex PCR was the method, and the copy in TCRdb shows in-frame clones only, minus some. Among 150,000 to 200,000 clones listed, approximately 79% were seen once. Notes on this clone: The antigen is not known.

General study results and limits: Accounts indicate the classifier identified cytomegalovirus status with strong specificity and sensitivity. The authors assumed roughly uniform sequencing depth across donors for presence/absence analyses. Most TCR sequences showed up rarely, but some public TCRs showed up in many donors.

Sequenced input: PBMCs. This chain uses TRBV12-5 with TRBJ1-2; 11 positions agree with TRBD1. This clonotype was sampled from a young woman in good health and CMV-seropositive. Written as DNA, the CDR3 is TGTGCTAGTGGTTTGGTACGTGAGGGACGGGGACAGGGGGTTAATTTAAGTCTATATGGCTACACCTTC. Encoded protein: CASGLVREGRGQGVNLSLYGYTF.